These T cell receptor beta chains were read from a single sample in a study of T cell responses to AZD1222 COVID-19 vaccine. Here immunoSEQ multiplex PCR was the method, and the copy in TCRdb shows in-frame clones only, minus some. Counted here are more than 150,000 clones, over 90% occurring once; the ten biggest clones make up roughly 1.6%. The sample in question was peripheral blood, obtained 28 days after the second AZD1222 dose. The receptors were gathered from an adult who received the AZD1222 COVID-19 vaccine. The CDR3 runs from the conserved cysteine through the conserved F or W. D genes are given only for firm matches.

>TRBD1|TRBJ2-2|TRBV5-5
CASSLADRVGPGELFF
>-|TRBJ1-2|TRBV28
CASSSGPRNYGYTF
>-|TRBJ1-4|TRBV19
CASSILGSRTNEKLFF
>-|TRBJ1-1|TRBV19
CASSIVGMNTEAFF
>-|TRBJ1-1|TRBV19
CASSTRGNTEAFF
>-|TRBJ1-5|TRBV24-1
CATSDLQDQPQHF
>-|TRBJ2-7|TRBV10-2
CASSDGRGLWEQYF
>-|TRBJ2-5|TRBV19
CASSHRDVAQETQYF
>TRBD2|TRBJ2-7|TRBV9
CASSGRTQTSGRPYEQYF
>TRBD2|TRBJ2-1|TRBV10-3
CAISEISGGIGNEQFF
>-|TRBJ2-5|TRBV24-1
CATSDPRGRKTQYF
>-|TRBJ2-2|TRBV19
CASRRLSSGRGRKNTGELFF
>-|TRBJ1-4|TRBV18
CASSPRDATNEKLFF
>-|TRBJ2-1|TRBV7-7
CASSLSTGVNEQFF
>TRBD1|TRBJ1-2|TRBV15
CATSSQTGVGGYTF
>TRBD2|TRBJ2-2|TRBV7-3
CASSQTSGSDAGELFF
>TRBD2|TRBJ2-3|TRBV28
CASRGLAGASTDTQYF
>-|TRBJ2-5|TRBV20-1
CSASRSKETQYF
>-|TRBJ1-2|TRBV4-1
CASSQEGYVYGYTF
>-|TRBJ1-2|TRBV5-4
CASSAPQGSGVDGYTF
>-|TRBJ1-2|TRBV7-8
CASSSAGYGYTF
>-|TRBJ1-2|TRBV15
CATSRDRELLAAGYTF
>TRBD2|TRBJ2-1|TRBV4-2
CASSQDGASGTRQFF
>-|TRBJ1-3|TRBV12-5
CASGWTDGSTIYF
>-|TRBJ2-7|TRBV19
CASSPGAYEQYF
>TRBD1|TRBJ1-1|TRBV6-5
CASSFLTGGSEAFF
>-|TRBJ2-5|TRBV5-1
CASSFTGERETQYF
>-|TRBJ2-5|TRBV19
CASSIRETQYF
>TRBD2|TRBJ2-7|TRBV2
CASTEPGLAGEGPYEQYF
>-|TRBJ1-2|TRBV6-5
CASSYSMGKNGYTF
>-|TRBJ1-1|TRBV20-1
CKVRNGNEAFF
>-|TRBJ2-2|TRBV2
CASSEMVTGELFF
>-|TRBJ1-2|TRBV6-1
CASSELTGLNYGYTF
>-|TRBJ1-1|TRBV3-1/TRBV3-2
CASSPGRRLDTEAFF
>-|TRBJ1-1|TRBV6-5
CASSYSMGARNTEAFF
>-|TRBJ2-7|TRBV30
CAWSWERRGEQYF
>TRBD2|TRBJ2-2|TRBV3-1/TRBV3-2
CASSQVVILAGGSTGELFF
>-|TRBJ1-2|TRBV2
CASSSVQGGYGYTF
>TRBD1|TRBJ1-1|TRBV7-9
CASSAYRGRTTEAFF
>-|TRBJ1-2|TRBV30
CAWNEQGNGYTF
>-|TRBJ1-5|TRBV4-2
CASSPQEGQPQHF
>TRBD2|TRBJ2-1|TRBV12-3/TRBV12-4
CASSLGLAGATFF
>TRBD1|TRBJ2-7|TRBV5-1
CASSRDRPYEQYF
>TRBD2|TRBJ2-1|TRBV3-1/TRBV3-2
CASSQAGGAFF
>-|TRBJ2-7|TRBV9
CASSRGGSYEQYF
>TRBD2|TRBJ2-1|TRBV7-2
CASSPQTSGVNEQFF
>TRBD1|TRBJ1-5|TRBV5-6
CASSPGTGGNQPQHF
>TRBD1|TRBJ2-7|TRBV10-3
CAISGGGPLPYEQYF
>-|TRBJ1-5|TRBV2
CASSEKNGQPQHF
>TRBD2|TRBJ2-1|TRBV7-3
CASSLTPGLAGSNEQFF
>TRBD1|TRBJ1-4|TRBV29-1
CSVFLTGREVGEKLFF
>TRBD2|TRBJ2-1|TRBV11-2
CASSLGIAGGDNEQFF
>-|TRBJ1-3|TRBV9
CASSRGVGETIYF
>-|TRBJ1-2|TRBV10-3
CATFKAENYGYTF